These T cell receptor beta chains were read from a single sample in a study of blood T cell repertoires in COVID-19. This table comes from immunoSEQ multiplex PCR, and its TCRdb copy is limited to in-frame clones, with some not included. The data contain about 39,000 clones, around 74% of them singletons. The specimen sequenced was peripheral blood. All receptors derive from a man aged 70-80 years with acute or convalescent COVID-19. Each CDR3 is given with its conserved first and last residue. D genes are given only for firm matches.

d_call cdr3_length j_call v_call cdr3_aa
. 15 TRBJ1-1 TRBV6-2/TRBV6-3 CASSYSGGQGTEAFF
. 16 TRBJ2-1 TRBV7-3 CASSAGGGTAYNEQFF
TRBD1 15 TRBJ1-3 TRBV11-2 CASSFRTGSGNTIYF
TRBD2 15 TRBJ2-7 TRBV7-3 CASSLESSGRVEQYF
. 15 TRBJ1-1 TRBV3-1/TRBV3-2 CASSPPGPRGTEAFF
. 12 TRBJ2-5 TRBV6-1 CASSERGETQYF
TRBD1 17 TRBJ1-1 TRBV28 CASSHGTGGDVWTEAFF
TRBD1 17 TRBJ2-4 TRBV28 CASSQVLGQIAKNIQYF
. 20 TRBJ1-2 TRBV18 CASSPSPPRRSSPANYGYTF
. 14 TRBJ2-1 TRBV18 CASSPPGRREGTFF
. 14 TRBJ2-5 TRBV15 CATSRGGLKETQYF
TRBD1 16 TRBJ1-4 TRBV5-1 CASSFGTGGLGEKLFF
. 15 TRBJ2-1 TRBV5-1 CASSLESSDYNEQFF
. 14 TRBJ1-1 TRBV27 CASRPWRLNTEAFF
. 15 TRBJ1-4 TRBV5-1 CASSLQGAGNEKLFF
. 14 TRBJ1-5 TRBV7-2 CASSVQGSNQPQHF
. 15 TRBJ1-4 TRBV18 CASSPENAPNEKLFF
. 14 TRBJ2-1 TRBV18 CASSPPSSNNEQFF
TRBD2 15 TRBJ2-3 TRBV10-3 CAISVGTSGTDTQYF
TRBD1 14 TRBJ2-3 TRBV2 CASGPGQGLDTQYF
. 15 TRBJ1-5 TRBV3-1/TRBV3-2 CASSQDAGRNQPQHF
. 16 TRBJ1-2 TRBV19 CASSIQEWGEDYGYTF
. 18 TRBJ1-5 TRBV28 CASSLLKGVTGENQPQHF
. 14 TRBJ2-6 TRBV2 CASTREAGANVLTF
TRBD1 17 TRBJ1-2 TRBV27 CASSSYPGTGKDYGYTF